These 5 T cell receptor beta chains were sequenced from one sample in a study of human T cells and chemical hapten exposure. One entry per CDR3 protein, called by TCRdb with MiXCR from the RACE reads. The profile shows about 350,000 distinct CDR3 sequences, about 6% of them singletons. Time point given: patch test 2, 6 weeks after DPC sensitization. Treatment specified: therapeutic diphenylcyclopropenone sensitization with weekly scalp DPC. Here the sequenced sample was whole blood, taken in connection with sensitization to the hapten diphenylcyclopropenone (DPC). The source of these receptors is a woman between 18 and 30 years old with alopecia areata. Some clones in this sample may be carry-over from other donors' samples.

The chain combines TRBV7-2 with TRBJ1-5, with unresolved D. V lost 2 bases to trimming and J lost 4 bases, with 12 bases between them. This CDR3 is 15 amino acids long. The V gene's germline CDR1 is SGHTA and CDR2 FQGNSA. In DNA form, the CDR3 reads TGTGCCAGCAGCTTAAGTATCAACCCTAATCAGCCCCAGCATTTT. It codes for CASSLSINPNQPQHF. Complete variable domain (other parts from reference TRBV7-2 and TRBJ1-5): GAGVSQSPSNKVTEKGKDVELRCDPISGHTALYWYRQSLGQGLEFLIYFQGNSAPDKSGLPSDRFSAERTGGSVSTLTIQRTQQEDSAVYLCASSLSINPNQPQHFGDGTRLSIL.

The V and J genes are TRBV12-3 or TRBV12-4 and TRBJ1-2; TRBD1 aligns across 12 bases. CDR3 length: 14 residues. The V and J ends lost 5 bases and 8 bases, in that order; junction bases with no gene match: 6. DNA of the CDR3: TGTGCCAGCAGTCCGGGACAGGGGGCGGGCGGCTACACCTTC. Its translation: CASSPGQGAGGYTF.

Ten or more counts support this clonotype. V usage is TRBV7-9 and J usage is TRBJ1-1; no firm D call. The germline V gene encodes CDR1 SEHNR and CDR2 FQNEAQ (reference sequence). This CDR3 region has 12 residues. The V end lost 11 bases, the J end lost 1 base, and 11 bases lay between the germline ends. The CDR3 is CAALPGNTEAFF. CDR3 sequence (DNA): TGTGCCGCTCTGCCGGGGAACACTGAAGCTTTCTTT.

This clonotype showed up just a few times. V and J are TRBV9 and TRBJ1-6; no reliable D call. V dropped 7 bases and J dropped 7 bases, with 24 bases sitting between them. Per the germline V gene, CDR1 is SGDLS and CDR2 is YYNGEE. The length of the CDR3 is 17 residues. This CDR3 reads CASSGPEGADANSPLHF. The CDR3, as DNA: TGTGCCAGCTCCGGGCCGGAGGGCGCAGACGCAAATTCACCCCTCCACTTT.

This clonotype was seen ten or more times. In nucleotides, the CDR3 is TGTGCCAGCAGACGAACACAGAACACTGAAGCTTTCTTT. This sequence encodes CASRRTQNTEAFF. The J gene is TRBJ1-1, the V gene TRBV6-5; D unresolved. Germline V gives CDR1 MNHEY, CDR2 SVGAGI. The CDR3 consists of 13 residues. V dropped 6 bases and J dropped 1 base, with 9 bases sitting between them.